A selection of T cell receptor beta chains follows, all from one sample in a study of tumor-infiltrating lymphocytes in primary liver carcinoma. Using its own MiXCR run on the multiplex PCR reads, TCRdb lists one record per CDR3 protein. The sample consists of 300,000 to 350,000 distinct CDR3 sequences, 58% of them appearing once. The sample consisted of peripheral blood. These TCRs come from a woman in her thirties with primary liver carcinoma and hepatitis B virus infection. CDR3s include the opening cysteine and the closing phenylalanine or tryptophan. The D gene is left open where the match is weak. The size of a clone is reported for some rows only, either as once, few or many, or as a class for expanded clones.

v_call: TRBV11-3
clone_size: many
j_call: TRBJ1-2
d_call: -
cdr3_nt: TGTGCCAGCAGCCCCGGGGTAAACTATGGCTACACCTTC
cdr3_aa: CASSPGVNYGYTF

v_call: TRBV4-1
clone_size: -
j_call: TRBJ1-3
d_call: -
cdr3_nt: TGCGCCAGCAGCCCCCCACTTGGAAACACCATACATTTT
cdr3_aa: CASSPPLGNTIHF

v_call: TRBV7-9
clone_size: few
j_call: TRBJ1-1
d_call: TRBD1
cdr3_nt: TGTGCCAGCAGCTCGACAGGGTATGAAGCTTTCTTT
cdr3_aa: CASSSTGYEAFF

v_call: TRBV7-9
clone_size: -
j_call: TRBJ2-4
d_call: -
cdr3_nt: TGTGCCAGCAGCCCAGGTGTGGGCATTCAGTACTTC
cdr3_aa: CASSPGVGIQYF

v_call: TRBV12-3/TRBV12-4
clone_size: -
j_call: TRBJ2-5
d_call: -
cdr3_nt: TGTGCCAGCAGTTTAATTGCCTTGTCTTTGGCGGGTCTATCACAAGAGACCCAGTACTTC
cdr3_aa: CASSLIALSLAGLSQETQYF

v_call: TRBV28
clone_size: -
j_call: TRBJ2-3
d_call: -
cdr3_nt: TGTGCCACCCTGGTTGGCACAGATACGCAGTATTTT
cdr3_aa: CATLVGTDTQYF

v_call: TRBV12-3/TRBV12-4
clone_size: many
j_call: TRBJ2-1
d_call: TRBD2
cdr3_nt: TGTGCCAGCAACCCTAGCGGGAGGGCCAATAAGCAGTTCTTC
cdr3_aa: CASNPSGRANKQFF

v_call: TRBV30
clone_size: few
j_call: TRBJ1-1
d_call: -
cdr3_nt: TGTGCCTGGAGTGTTTCTGGAATTGAAGCTTTCTTT
cdr3_aa: CAWSVSGIEAFF

v_call: TRBV5-6
clone_size: -
j_call: TRBJ2-1
d_call: -
cdr3_nt: TGTGCCAGCAACTCAGACTCCTACAATGAGCAGTTCTTC
cdr3_aa: CASNSDSYNEQFF

v_call: TRBV6-1
clone_size: once
j_call: TRBJ2-7
d_call: -
cdr3_nt: TGTGCCAGCAGCGTCTGCTCCCGGGGCTACGAGCAGTACTTC
cdr3_aa: CASSVCSRGYEQYF

v_call: TRBV5-4
clone_size: -
j_call: TRBJ2-2
d_call: -
cdr3_nt: TGTGCCAGCAGCGCAAGACTAGGCGGGGCCGGGGAGCTGTTTTTT
cdr3_aa: CASSARLGGAGELFF

v_call: TRBV11-2
clone_size: few
j_call: TRBJ2-7
d_call: TRBD1
cdr3_nt: TGTGCCAGCAGCTCGACAGGGGGCGAGCAGTGCTTC
cdr3_aa: CASSSTGGEQCF

v_call: TRBV11-3
clone_size: many
j_call: TRBJ1-6
d_call: -
cdr3_nt: TGTGCCAGCAGCTTCTCCGGGGGCGTGGGTAATTCACCCCTCCACTTT
cdr3_aa: CASSFSGGVGNSPLHF

v_call: TRBV7-9
clone_size: few
j_call: TRBJ2-1
d_call: -
cdr3_nt: TGTGCCAGCAGCCCGTCCCCCGTTAATGAGCAGTTCTTC
cdr3_aa: CASSPSPVNEQFF

v_call: TRBV5-5
clone_size: -
j_call: TRBJ2-2
d_call: -
cdr3_nt: TGTGCCAGCAGCTCGCTTGCCTCGGGCGGGGAGCTGTTTTTT
cdr3_aa: CASSSLASGGELFF

v_call: TRBV7-8
clone_size: -
j_call: TRBJ2-1
d_call: -
cdr3_nt: TGTGCCAGGAGCTTAGCGAGTCAGGGCGGTTTGGGTGAGCAGTTCTTC
cdr3_aa: CARSLASQGGLGEQFF

v_call: TRBV11-2
clone_size: -
j_call: TRBJ2-2
d_call: -
cdr3_nt: TGTGCCGTCAGTCGAGTCGGAGGCGGGGAGCTGTTTTTT
cdr3_aa: CAVSRVGGGELFF

v_call: TRBV29-1
clone_size: -
j_call: TRBJ2-3
d_call: -
cdr3_nt: TGCAGCGTAGAAAGGGGAAGGGCCCGCTCCACAGATACGCAGTATTTT
cdr3_aa: CSVERGRARSTDTQYF

v_call: TRBV5-5
clone_size: many
j_call: TRBJ2-3
d_call: -
cdr3_nt: TGTGCCAGCAGCCGGGGACCAGACACAGATACGCAGTATTTT
cdr3_aa: CASSRGPDTDTQYF

v_call: TRBV4-2
clone_size: few
j_call: TRBJ1-3
d_call: -
cdr3_nt: TGTGCCAGCAGCCAAGGACGCAGCTCTGGAAACACCATATATTTT
cdr3_aa: CASSQGRSSGNTIYF

v_call: TRBV6-1
clone_size: -
j_call: TRBJ1-3
d_call: -
cdr3_nt: TGTGCCAGCAGGGAACCCTCTGGAAACACCATATATTTT
cdr3_aa: CASREPSGNTIYF

v_call: TRBV12-3/TRBV12-4
clone_size: many
j_call: TRBJ1-5
d_call: -
cdr3_nt: TGTGCCAGCGGGGGAAGCAATCAGCCCCAGCATTTT
cdr3_aa: CASGGSNQPQHF

v_call: TRBV30
clone_size: -
j_call: TRBJ2-7
d_call: -
cdr3_nt: TGTGCCTGGAGCCTCGTGGCGGGCGAGCAGTACTTC
cdr3_aa: CAWSLVAGEQYF

v_call: TRBV10-1
clone_size: -
j_call: TRBJ1-1
d_call: -
cdr3_nt: TGCACCAGCAGTGAGTCTCACGGGGTTCACACTGAAGCTTTCTTT
cdr3_aa: CTSSESHGVHTEAFF

v_call: TRBV11-2
clone_size: -
j_call: TRBJ2-7
d_call: TRBD1
cdr3_nt: TGTGCCAGCAACTACCGGGACAGGAACGAGATAAGCGACGAGCAGTACTTC
cdr3_aa: CASNYRDRNEISDEQYF

v_call: TRBV30
clone_size: -
j_call: TRBJ2-5
d_call: -
cdr3_nt: TGTGCCTGGAGCGTAATGGAGATCCAGTACTTC
cdr3_aa: CAWSVMEIQYF

v_call: TRBV12-3/TRBV12-4
clone_size: -
j_call: TRBJ2-3
d_call: TRBD2
cdr3_nt: TGTGCCAGCAGTTCAAGAGCTAGCGGCCTCACAGATACGCAGTATTTT
cdr3_aa: CASSSRASGLTDTQYF

v_call: TRBV11-2
clone_size: many
j_call: TRBJ1-1
d_call: -
cdr3_nt: TGTGCCAGCAGCTTAGCCCCGCGGGGGTATACTGAAGCTTTCTTT
cdr3_aa: CASSLAPRGYTEAFF

v_call: TRBV4-3
clone_size: -
j_call: TRBJ2-3
d_call: -
cdr3_nt: TGCGTCAGCAGCCAGTCGGTCTGGCTGGGCGATCCCGTTGATACGCAGTATTTT
cdr3_aa: CVSSQSVWLGDPVDTQYF

v_call: TRBV6-1
clone_size: -
j_call: TRBJ2-7
d_call: TRBD2
cdr3_nt: TGTGCCAGCAGTGATGGGCAGGGACTAGCGGACTCCTACGAGCAGTACTTC
cdr3_aa: CASSDGQGLADSYEQYF

v_call: TRBV30
clone_size: -
j_call: TRBJ1-2
d_call: -
cdr3_nt: TGTGCCCAGGGACCTGACAGTAGCTATGGCTACACCTTC
cdr3_aa: CAQGPDSSYGYTF

v_call: TRBV4-1
clone_size: -
j_call: TRBJ1-5
d_call: -
cdr3_nt: TGCGCCAGCAGCCAATCACGAGATCAGCCCCAGCATTTT
cdr3_aa: CASSQSRDQPQHF

v_call: TRBV7-9
clone_size: few
j_call: TRBJ2-5
d_call: -
cdr3_nt: TGTGCCAGCAGCTTAATCCTCGAGACCCAGTACTTC
cdr3_aa: CASSLILETQYF

v_call: TRBV11-2
clone_size: -
j_call: TRBJ2-3
d_call: -
cdr3_nt: TGTGCCAGCGGCCGTGGTATCGTTAGAAGCGGTCCTAGCACAGATACGCAGTATTTT
cdr3_aa: CASGRGIVRSGPSTDTQYF

v_call: TRBV4-3
clone_size: -
j_call: TRBJ2-1
d_call: -
cdr3_nt: TGCGCCAGCAGCCAAGAGAGGTGCAGCGAGCAGTTCTTC
cdr3_aa: CASSQERCSEQFF

v_call: TRBV29-1
clone_size: many
j_call: TRBJ2-5
d_call: -
cdr3_nt: TGCAGCGTTACTTACCCGGGGCGGGAGACCCAGTACTTC
cdr3_aa: CSVTYPGRETQYF

v_call: TRBV11-2
clone_size: -
j_call: TRBJ1-1
d_call: -
cdr3_nt: TGTGCCAGCAGCTTAGTCGGGACAAGGGCTGAAGCTCTCTTT
cdr3_aa: CASSLVGTRAEALF

v_call: TRBV12-5
clone_size: few
j_call: TRBJ2-1
d_call: -
cdr3_nt: TGTGCTAGTGGTTTGCCCCGGAATGAGCAGTTCTTC
cdr3_aa: CASGLPRNEQFF

v_call: TRBV29-1
clone_size: -
j_call: TRBJ1-1
d_call: TRBD1
cdr3_nt: TGCAGCGTCGCGGACAGGGGTGGTACTGAAGCTTTCTTT
cdr3_aa: CSVADRGGTEAFF

v_call: TRBV5-6
clone_size: once
j_call: TRBJ2-5
d_call: TRBD2
cdr3_nt: TGTGCCAGCAGCTTACCTACTAGCGGGATCAAAGAGACCCAGTACTTC
cdr3_aa: CASSLPTSGIKETQYF

v_call: TRBV6-1
clone_size: -
j_call: TRBJ2-3
d_call: -
cdr3_nt: TGTGCCAGCAGACCCGGGACCCTCACAGATACGCAGTATTTT
cdr3_aa: CASRPGTLTDTQYF

v_call: TRBV28
clone_size: -
j_call: TRBJ2-1
d_call: -
cdr3_nt: TGTGCCAGCAGTTCCAGACTAGTCGCAAATCAGCAGTTCTTC
cdr3_aa: CASSSRLVANQQFF

v_call: TRBV7-9
clone_size: -
j_call: TRBJ1-1
d_call: TRBD1
cdr3_nt: TGTGCCAGCAGCTTGCGACAGGGGGCTCTGTTCACTGAAGCTTTCTTT
cdr3_aa: CASSLRQGALFTEAFF

v_call: TRBV6-5
clone_size: few
j_call: TRBJ2-5
d_call: TRBD2
cdr3_nt: TGTGCCAGCAAACTACTAGCGGCTTCAAAGGAAGAGACCCAGTACTTC
cdr3_aa: CASKLLAASKEETQYF

v_call: TRBV12-3/TRBV12-4
clone_size: many
j_call: TRBJ2-3
d_call: TRBD2
cdr3_nt: TGTGCCAGCAGTCAGACTAGCGACCACACAGATACGCAGTATTTT
cdr3_aa: CASSQTSDHTDTQYF

v_call: TRBV4-2
clone_size: many
j_call: TRBJ2-3
d_call: TRBD2
cdr3_nt: TGTGCCAGCAGCCTTGCGTTGGGTAGCGGGGCGGGGGGGGCCACAGATACGCAGTATTTT
cdr3_aa: CASSLALGSGAGGATDTQYF

v_call: TRBV11-3
clone_size: -
j_call: TRBJ2-1
d_call: TRBD2
cdr3_nt: TGTGCTAGCAGCTTTTCATCCGCTCAGAGCGGGAGGATTAATGAGCAGTTCTTC
cdr3_aa: CASSFSSAQSGRINEQFF